This note documents a single T cell receptor (beta chain) sequence. Germline loops: CDR1 KGHSH, CDR2 LQKENI. This CDR3 region has 15 residues. Between the trimmed V and J ends, which lost 2 bases and 5 bases, there was a span of 13 bases. The sample comes from a study of control samples from healthy donors and cancer patients. Using immunoSEQ multiplex PCR, the repertoire was profiled, and TCRdb retains in-frame clones only, with some absent. The sample has roughly 81,000 clones; more than 65% are singletons. The chain uses TRBV18 and TRBJ2-1; maybe TRBD2 (6 bases). The TCR comes from a man between 60 and 70 years old with head and neck cancer. Sequencing input: PBMCs. CDR3 nucleotide sequence: TGTGCCAGCTCACCAATGGGACTGGTGGACAATGAGCAGTTCTTC. This encodes CASSPMGLVDNEQFF.